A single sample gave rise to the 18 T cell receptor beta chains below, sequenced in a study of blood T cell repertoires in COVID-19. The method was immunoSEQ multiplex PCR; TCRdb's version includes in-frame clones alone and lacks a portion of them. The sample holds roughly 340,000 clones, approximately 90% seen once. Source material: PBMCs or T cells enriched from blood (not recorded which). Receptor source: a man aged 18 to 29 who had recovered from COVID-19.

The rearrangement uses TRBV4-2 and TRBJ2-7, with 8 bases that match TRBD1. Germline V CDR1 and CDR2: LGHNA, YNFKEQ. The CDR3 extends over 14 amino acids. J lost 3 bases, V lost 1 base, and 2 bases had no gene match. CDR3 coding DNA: TGTGCCAGCAGCCAAGGACAGGGGTTCTACGAGCAGTACTTC. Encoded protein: CASSQGQGFYEQYF.

In nucleotides, the CDR3 is TGTGCCAGCAGTCTACAGGGGGCGGGCAATCAGCCCCAGCATTTT. Its translation: CASSLQGAGNQPQHF. This chain joins TRBV27 and TRBJ1-5; TRBD1 aligns across 9 bases. Germline CDR1 is MNHEY and CDR2 is SMNVEV (reference sequence). The CDR3 extends over 15 amino acids. With V trimmed by 5 bases and J by 2 bases, 4 bases remained unmatched.

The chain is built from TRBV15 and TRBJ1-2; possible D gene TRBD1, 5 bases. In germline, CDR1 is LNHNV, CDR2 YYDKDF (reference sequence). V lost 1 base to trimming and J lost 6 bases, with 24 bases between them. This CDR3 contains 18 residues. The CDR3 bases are TGTGCCACCAGCAGAGGTTCGGGGGGTACGGGTAGCTCTCATGGCTACACCTTC. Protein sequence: CATSRGSGGTGSSHGYTF.

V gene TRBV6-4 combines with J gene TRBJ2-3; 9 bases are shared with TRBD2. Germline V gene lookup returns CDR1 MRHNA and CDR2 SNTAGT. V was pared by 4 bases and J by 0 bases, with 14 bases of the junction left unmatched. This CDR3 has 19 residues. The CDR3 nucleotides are TGTGCCAGCAGTGTAGATGGGGCTAGCGGGGCCCCAAGCACAGATACGCAGTATTTT. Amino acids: CASSVDGASGAPSTDTQYF.

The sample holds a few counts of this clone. CDR3 in DNA: TGCGCCAGCAGCTTGGTGGGTCTGCGGGGAGGCACAGATACGCAGTATTTT. Translation gives CASSLVGLRGGTDTQYF. This chain connects TRBV5-1 to TRBJ2-3, with D possibly TRBD2 on 6 matching bases. The CDR3 has 17 residues. Trimming removed 0 bases from V and 1 base from J, with 15 bases in between. CDR1 and CDR2 from the germline V gene are SGHRS and YFSETQ.

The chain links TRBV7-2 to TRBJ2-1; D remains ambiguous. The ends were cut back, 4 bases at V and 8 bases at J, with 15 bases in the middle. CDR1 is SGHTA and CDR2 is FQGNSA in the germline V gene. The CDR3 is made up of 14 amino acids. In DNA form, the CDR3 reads TGTGCCAGCAGCTCCAAAAGAGTCGTCGATGAGCAGTTCTTC. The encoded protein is CASSSKRVVDEQFF.

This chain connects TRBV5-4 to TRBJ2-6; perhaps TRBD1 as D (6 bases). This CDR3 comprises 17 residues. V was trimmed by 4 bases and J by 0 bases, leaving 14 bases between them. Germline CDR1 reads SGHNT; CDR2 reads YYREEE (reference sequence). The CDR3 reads CASSLRQAYSGANVLTF. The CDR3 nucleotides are TGTGCCAGCAGCCTTAGACAGGCCTACTCTGGGGCCAACGTCCTGACTTTC.

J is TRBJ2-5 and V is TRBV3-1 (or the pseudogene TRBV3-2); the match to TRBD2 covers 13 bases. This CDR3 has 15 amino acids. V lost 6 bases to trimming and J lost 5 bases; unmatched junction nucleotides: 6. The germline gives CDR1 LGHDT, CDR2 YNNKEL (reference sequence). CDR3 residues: CASRPLAGGSETQYF. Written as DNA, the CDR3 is TGTGCCAGCAGGCCACTAGCGGGAGGGAGCGAGACCCAGTACTTC.

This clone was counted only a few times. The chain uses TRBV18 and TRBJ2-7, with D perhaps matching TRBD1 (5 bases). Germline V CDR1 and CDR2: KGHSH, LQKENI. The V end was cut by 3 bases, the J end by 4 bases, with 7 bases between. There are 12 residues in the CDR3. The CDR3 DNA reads TGTGCCAGCTCACCGGACACGTACGAGCAGTACTTC. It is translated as CASSPDTYEQYF. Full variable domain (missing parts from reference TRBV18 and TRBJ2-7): NAGVMQNPRHLVRRRGQEARLRCSPMKGHSHVYWYRQLPEEGLKFMVYLQKENIIDESGMPKERFSAEFPKEGPSILRIQQVVRGDSAAYFCASSPDTYEQYFGPGTRLTVT.

The CDR3 nucleotides read TGTGCCAGTAGGCGGATGAATCAGCCCCAGCATTTT. Translation: CASRRMNQPQHF. V and J are TRBV19 and TRBJ1-5, with D hard to call. Germline lookup yields CDR1 LNHDA and CDR2 SQIVND (reference sequence). The CDR3 loop spans 12 amino acids. With 6 bases removed from V and 4 bases from J, the gap between germline ends came to 7 bases.

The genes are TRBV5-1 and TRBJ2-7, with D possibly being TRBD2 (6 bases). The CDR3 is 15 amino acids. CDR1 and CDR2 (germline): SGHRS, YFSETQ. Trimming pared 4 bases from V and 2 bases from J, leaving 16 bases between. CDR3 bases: TGCGCCAGCAGCCCTGACTCCGGGGGTCCCTACGAGCAGTACTTC. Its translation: CASSPDSGGPYEQYF.

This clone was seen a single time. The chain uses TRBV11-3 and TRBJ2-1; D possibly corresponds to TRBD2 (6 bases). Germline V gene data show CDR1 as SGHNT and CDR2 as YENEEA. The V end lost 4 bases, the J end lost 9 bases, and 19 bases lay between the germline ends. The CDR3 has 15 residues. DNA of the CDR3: TGTGCCAGCAGCTCTACGACTAATACCGGGGGTGAGCAGTTCTTC. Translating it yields CASSSTTNTGGEQFF.

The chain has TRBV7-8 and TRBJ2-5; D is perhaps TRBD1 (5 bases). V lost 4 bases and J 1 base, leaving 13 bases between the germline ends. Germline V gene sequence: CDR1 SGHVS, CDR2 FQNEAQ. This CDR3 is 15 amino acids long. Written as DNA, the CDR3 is TGTGCCAGCAGCTACGATCGACAGCCCCAAGAGACCCAGTACTTC. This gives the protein CASSYDRQPQETQYF.

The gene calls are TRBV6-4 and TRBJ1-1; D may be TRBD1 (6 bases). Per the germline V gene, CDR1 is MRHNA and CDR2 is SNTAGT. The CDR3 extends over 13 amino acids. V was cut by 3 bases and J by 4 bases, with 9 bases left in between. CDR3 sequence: CASSEAGATEAFF. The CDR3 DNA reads TGTGCCAGCAGTGAGGCGGGGGCCACTGAAGCTTTCTTT.

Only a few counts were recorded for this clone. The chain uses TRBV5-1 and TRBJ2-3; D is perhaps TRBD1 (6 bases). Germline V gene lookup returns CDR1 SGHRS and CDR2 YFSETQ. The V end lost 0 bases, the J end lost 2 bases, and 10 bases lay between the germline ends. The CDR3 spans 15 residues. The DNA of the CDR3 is TGCGCCAGCAGCTTGGTGGGGGCCCCCACAGATACGCAGTATTTT. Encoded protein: CASSLVGAPTDTQYF.

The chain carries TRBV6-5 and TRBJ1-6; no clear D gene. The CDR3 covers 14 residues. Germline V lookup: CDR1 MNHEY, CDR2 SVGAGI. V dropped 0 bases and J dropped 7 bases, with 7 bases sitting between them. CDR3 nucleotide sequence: TGTGCCAGCAGTTACTCCGGGGTGAATTCACCCCTCCACTTT. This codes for CASSYSGVNSPLHF.

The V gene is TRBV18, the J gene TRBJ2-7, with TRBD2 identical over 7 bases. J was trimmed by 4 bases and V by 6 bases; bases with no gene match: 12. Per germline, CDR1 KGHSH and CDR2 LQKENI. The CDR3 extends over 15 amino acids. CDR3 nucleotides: TGTGCCAGCTCGCTTGGGAGGGTAGAAACTTACGAGCAGTACTTC. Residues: CASSLGRVETYEQYF.

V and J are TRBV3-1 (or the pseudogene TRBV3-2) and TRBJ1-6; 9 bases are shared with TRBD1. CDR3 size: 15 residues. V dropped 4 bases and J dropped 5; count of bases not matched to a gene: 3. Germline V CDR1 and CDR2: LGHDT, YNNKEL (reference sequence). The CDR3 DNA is TGTGCCAGCAGCCGGGGACAGGGAGATAATTCACCCCTCCACTTT. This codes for CASSRGQGDNSPLHF.